These 2 T cell receptor beta chains share one sample of origin, sequenced in a study of radiotherapy plus CTLA-4 blockade in lung cancer. Clones were sequenced by immunoSEQ multiplex PCR, and TCRdb holds only the in-frame ones, with some missing. The table lists 45,000 to 55,000 clones, 82% of them singletons, with roughly 3.3% in the top ten. The sample in question was peripheral blood, obtained from a patient treated with radiotherapy plus ipilimumab. Receptor source: a human donor with non-small cell lung cancer who had stable disease on radiotherapy plus ipilimumab.

Written as DNA, the CDR3 is TGCGCCAGCAGCCCGTCGCACCGGAGGCCTGAAGCTTTCTTT. This translates into CASSPSHRRPEAFF. The rearrangement uses TRBV4-3 and TRBJ1-1; D is undetermined. CDR1 is LGHNA and CDR2 is YSLEER in the germline V gene. The CDR3 contains 14 residues. V gave up 4 bases and J gave up 6 bases, with 15 bases separating them.

Only one count was recorded for this clone. This sequence joins TRBV19 and TRBJ2-7; D call uncertain. The CDR3 sequence is 14 residues long. The germline V and J ends were trimmed by 3 bases and 0 bases, with 9 bases remaining between them. Germline CDR1 reads LNHDA; CDR2 reads SQIVND (reference sequence). CDR3 protein: CASSIGRSSYEQYF. CDR3 DNA: TGTGCCAGTAGTATTGGCCGGAGCTCCTACGAGCAGTACTTC.